Listed below are T cell receptor beta chains from one sample, sequenced in a study of T cells in Graves' hyperthyroidism and ophthalmopathy. A single record per CDR3 protein comes from TCRdb applying MiXCR to the multiplex PCR reads. The data contain fewer than 650,000 distinct CDR3 sequences, roughly 15% of them singletons. Sequencing was done on a sample of blood. These receptors were obtained from a woman aged 40-49 years with Graves' ophthalmopathy. CDR3s include the opening cysteine and the closing phenylalanine or tryptophan. The D gene is left open where the match is weak. Clone size is shown for a subset of rows, as once, few, many or a class of expanded clone.

V gene	J gene	D gene	clone size	CDR3 DNA	CDR3 protein
TRBV15	TRBJ2-2	TRBD2	many	TGTGCCACCAGCAGAGGAAGCGGACTAGCGGGAGGCGGCACCGGGGAGCTGTTTTTT	CATSRGSGLAGGGTGELFF
TRBV12-3/TRBV12-4	TRBJ1-1	NA	many	TGTGCCAGCACTCATTCGGGGCCCTACACTGAAGCTTTCTTT	CASTHSGPYTEAFF
TRBV12-3/TRBV12-4	TRBJ1-5	TRBD1	many	TGTGCCAGCAGAACAGGGGAAGGGGGCAATCAGCCCCAGCATTTT	CASRTGEGGNQPQHF
TRBV2	TRBJ1-2	NA	many	TGTGCCACTACAGAGAACTATGGCTACACCTTC	CATTENYGYTF
TRBV12-3/TRBV12-4	TRBJ2-5	NA	few	TGTGCCAGCAGTTTAACTCTAAACTTC	CASSLTLNF
TRBV28	TRBJ1-2	NA	NA	TGTGCCAGCAGTTCCTTTATTATTGGCTACACCTTC	CASSSFIIGYTF
TRBV29-1	TRBJ1-1	NA	many	TGCAGCGTTGATGAGCAGGGGTTGGGCACTGAAGCTTTCTTT	CSVDEQGLGTEAFF
TRBV20-1	TRBJ2-1	NA	few	TGCAGTGCTAGCCGGGACCCCCGTGCGGAGCAGTTCTTC	CSASRDPRAEQFF
TRBV28	TRBJ1-2	NA	many	TGTGCCAGCGTCGGGCAGGGAAGTCTTGACTATGGCTACACCTTC	CASVGQGSLDYGYTF
TRBV11-1	TRBJ2-7	TRBD2	few	TGTGCCAGCAGCTTAGCGGCTAGCGGGAGCCCCCCCTACGAGCAGTACTTC	CASSLAASGSPPYEQYF
TRBV5-1	TRBJ2-7	TRBD1	many	TGCGCCAGCAGCACTGGACAGGGATCGGGGGAGCAGTACTTC	CASSTGQGSGEQYF
TRBV29-1	TRBJ1-1	TRBD1	NA	TGCAGCGTTGTTGAGGGACAGGGCACTGAAGCTTTCTTT	CSVVEGQGTEAFF
TRBV11-1	TRBJ2-2	NA	many	TGTGCCAGCAGCGCCCGGGAGTATCGTGGCACCGGGGAGCTGTTTTTT	CASSAREYRGTGELFF
TRBV19	TRBJ1-1	NA	NA	TGTGCCAGTAGAGCCCTTCCAGGGGAGATGGGGAGCACTGAAGCTTTCTTT	CASRALPGEMGSTEAFF
TRBV5-1	TRBJ1-1	NA	many	TGCGCCAGCAGCTTGGAAGGATCTGAAGCTTTCTTT	CASSLEGSEAFF
TRBV29-1	TRBJ2-5	NA	many	TGCAGCGTTGAGGCTAGCCAAGAGACCCAGTACTTC	CSVEASQETQYF
TRBV7-9	TRBJ2-7	NA	many	TGTGCCAGCAGTGGGGCGTCCGAGCAGTACTTC	CASSGASEQYF
TRBV30	TRBJ2-2	TRBD1	many	TGTGCCTGGAGTGTAAGCGGGACAGGGAAGACCGGGGAGCTGTTTTTT	CAWSVSGTGKTGELFF
TRBV5-1	TRBJ2-7	TRBD1	NA	TGCGCCAGCGGATCTTGGACAGGGGTTACCTACGAGCAGTACTTC	CASGSWTGVTYEQYF
TRBV20-1	TRBJ1-1	NA	many	TGCAGTGCTAGTGCAGGGGTTTTTGCTGAAGCTTTCTTT	CSASAGVFAEAFF
TRBV28	TRBJ1-1	NA	many	TGTGCCAGCAGTTTCTTGACCAGGGGGAACACTGAAGCTTTCTTT	CASSFLTRGNTEAFF
TRBV27	TRBJ2-5	NA	NA	TGTGCCAGCAGCAGGACAGACAGGTTCCCAGAGACCCAGTACTTC	CASSRTDRFPETQYF
TRBV28	TRBJ1-2	NA	many	TGTGCCAGCAGGTCAGATTATGGCTACACCTTC	CASRSDYGYTF
TRBV5-1	TRBJ2-7	TRBD1	many	TGCGCCAGCAGCTTGGGACAGGGGAATTCCTACGAGCAGTACTTC	CASSLGQGNSYEQYF
TRBV30	TRBJ1-5	NA	many	TGTGCCTGCGCCTTACGGGGGCATCAGCCCCAGCATTTT	CACALRGHQPQHF
TRBV19	TRBJ1-5	NA	NA	TGTGCCAGTAGTTCCCCGCTTCGGGCAGATAGCAATCAGCCCCAGCATTTT	CASSSPLRADSNQPQHF
TRBV25-1	TRBJ2-7	NA	many	TGTGCCAGCAGTGAGGGACCGAAAGCTAACGAGCAGTACTTC	CASSEGPKANEQYF
TRBV7-8	TRBJ2-7	TRBD2	many	TGTGCCAGCAGCTTTGGACTAGCGGGAACTTACGAGCAGTACTTC	CASSFGLAGTYEQYF
TRBV11-2	TRBJ2-7	NA	NA	TGTGCCAGCTCGGGGGGCAATGGGGGCGGGACCCTCCTTTACGAGCAGTACTTC	CASSGGNGGGTLLYEQYF
TRBV6-2/TRBV6-3	TRBJ2-1	TRBD2	many	TGTGCCAGCAGTTACTCACTAGCGGGAATGTACAATGAGCAGTTCTTC	CASSYSLAGMYNEQFF
TRBV11-2	TRBJ1-2	TRBD1	NA	TGTGCCAGCAGCTCCCTCTCACAGGGGGCCTCCACCTATGGCTACACCTTC	CASSSLSQGASTYGYTF
TRBV7-9	TRBJ1-2	TRBD1	NA	TGTGCCAGCAGCCCCAGCACAGGGGACTATGGCTACACCTTC	CASSPSTGDYGYTF